This TCR beta chain derives from a study of cytomegalovirus exposure and HLA in healthy donors. Study-wide background: Out of fewer than 400 genotyped donors, less than 85% belonged to the Caucasian-associated ancestry cluster.

The J segment lost 3 bases and the V segment lost 7 bases, leaving 21 bases of the junction unmatched. The CDR3 covers 19 residues. Germline V gives CDR1 SGDLS, CDR2 YYNGEE. Whole-study results and caveats: Across donors, presence/absence analyses took sequencing depth to be roughly uniform. In a later analysis, HLA-associated beta chains showed higher expansion and lower generation probabilities than comparable chains. In a later analysis, HLA-C alleles had the fewest associated TCRs, DRB1 alleles the most.

The PCR employed 60 Vbeta primers together with 13 Jbeta primers. Sequencing used immunoSEQ multiplex PCR; TCRdb keeps in-frame clones, though not all of them. The sample shows under 200,000 clones, 70% to 85% of them seen only once. On this clone: The antigen remains undetermined.

This clonotype was sampled from a man between 40 and 49 years old in good health and CMV-seronegative. The rearrangement joins TRBV9 to TRBJ2-2; TRBD1 aligns across 7 bases. The sequenced sample consisted of PBMCs. The CDR3 spells CASPRRSQGGRCDTGELFF. DNA of the CDR3: TGTGCCAGCCCTAGAAGATCCCAAGGGGGCAGGTGCGACACCGGGGAGCTGTTTTTT.